A single sample is the source of the 8 T cell receptor beta chains below, sequenced in a study of blood T cells in healthy people across ages. For the second PCR, which ran for roughly 6 to 12 cycles, a sample-barcoded 5' primer and a J-beta primer mix were used. TCRdb reprocessed the 5' RACE reads with MiXCR, giving one entry per CDR3 protein. The data hold hundreds of thousands of distinct CDR3 sequences, with less than 80% observed a single time. Material: blood. The receptor set was obtained from a man aged 30-40 years in good health.

J is TRBJ2-2 and V is TRBV19, with D perhaps TRBD1 (6 bases). Trimming left V 5 bases short and J 4 bases short, with 11 bases between. Per the germline V gene, CDR1 is LNHDA and CDR2 is SQIVND (reference sequence). CDR3 length equals 14 residues. The CDR3 DNA sequence: TGTGCCAGTAGTGAACAGGGTAGCACCGGGGAGCTGTTTTTT. This codes for CASSEQGSTGELFF. Combining the CDR3 with reference TRBV19 and TRBJ2-2 gives the whole variable domain DGGITQSPKYLFRKEGQNVTLSCEQNLNHDAMYWYRQDPGQGLRLIYYSQIVNDFQKGDIAEGYSVSREKKESFPLTVTSAQKNPTAFYLCASSEQGSTGELFFGEGSRLTVL.

The chain combines TRBV20-1 with TRBJ2-5, with TRBD1 matching 7 bases. This CDR3 is built from 12 residues. V was pared by 5 bases and J by 4 bases, with 4 bases of the junction left unmatched. Looked up from germline, CDR1 is DFQATT and CDR2 is SNEGSKA (reference sequence). CDR3 bases: TGCAGTGCTCAAACAGGGGTAGAGACCCAGTACTTC. Translating it yields CSAQTGVETQYF.

The chain links TRBV12-3 or TRBV12-4 to TRBJ1-2, with D unclear. The CDR3 contains 14 residues. The V and J ends lost 8 bases and 5 bases respectively, with 18 bases between them. The CDR3 loop reads CASSSVAGGYGYTF. CDR3 in DNA: TGTGCCAGCTCCTCGGTGGCAGGAGGTTATGGCTACACCTTC.

This clonotype appeared a few times. V gene TRBV13 combines with J gene TRBJ2-7; the D gene is possibly TRBD1 (5 bases). The V gene lost 3 bases and the J gene lost 0 bases, with 9 bases spanning the gap. CDR3 size: 14 residues. Germline CDR1 reads PRHDT; CDR2 reads FYEKMQ (reference sequence). The DNA of the CDR3 is TGTGCCAGCAGCTTTAAGGACACCTCCTACGAGCAGTACTTC. This sequence encodes CASSFKDTSYEQYF.

CDR3 nucleotide sequence: TGTGCCAGCAGTATCTTCACGGGGGGAGAGACCCAGTACTTC. This sequence encodes CASSIFTGGETQYF. This rearrangement joins TRBV7-9 to TRBJ2-5, with TRBD2 matching 7 bases. V gave up 6 bases and J gave up 4 bases; unmatched junction bases: 8. Per the germline V gene, CDR1 is SEHNR and CDR2 is FQNEAQ (reference sequence). CDR3 length equals 14 residues.

In regard to this clonotype: Compared with germline, one end of the junction differs, possibly owing to a read error. The chain links TRBV4-3 to TRBJ2-7; unclear D gene. Germline V gene sequence: CDR1 LGHNA, CDR2 YSLEER. The CDR3 sequence is 13 residues long. CDR3 nucleotide sequence: TGCGCCAGCAGCCAGTTTTTACTCTACAAGCAGTACTTC. This translates into CASSQFLLYKQYF.

This clonotype was counted between two and nine times. V usage is TRBV20-1 and J usage is TRBJ1-2, with D possibly matching TRBD1 (6 bases). The V end was cut by 5 bases, the J end by 5 bases, with 15 bases between. Germline V gene data show CDR1 as DFQATT and CDR2 as SNEGSKA (reference sequence). The CDR3 is 13 residues long. The CDR3 protein is CSASHRENYGYTF. The CDR3 bases are TGCAGTGCTTCCCACAGGGAAAATTATGGCTACACCTTC.

This clonotype was detected only a few times. The chain uses TRBV20-1 and TRBJ2-5; D is unclear. Trimming removed 0 bases at V and 3 bases at J, with 23 bases between. The CDR3 has 18 amino acids. The germline V gene encodes CDR1 DFQATT and CDR2 SNEGSKA (reference sequence). The DNA for the CDR3 is TGCAGTGCTAGAGATCTAGGAACTGGAAAATGGGCAAAAGAGACCCAGTACTTC. Residues: CSARDLGTGKWAKETQYF.